This T cell receptor beta chain was observed in a study of blood T cell repertoires in COVID-19. Study background: COVID-19 samples collected from the United States, Italy and Spain covered acute and convalescent phases.

Germline V gives CDR1 SGHTA, CDR2 FQGTGA. With 2 bases removed from V and 3 bases from J, the gap between germline ends came to 11 bases. This CDR3 region has 15 residues. Using immunoSEQ multiplex PCR, the repertoire was profiled, and TCRdb retains in-frame clones only, with some absent. The data show tens of thousands of clones, about 80% seen once. This TCR came from a human donor in a cohort sampled during active COVID-19. This chain connects TRBV7-3 to TRBJ2-1; a weak D match, TRBD2 (6 bases). The sequencing sample was made of peripheral blood. The CDR3 reads CASSLGLASYNEQFF. CDR3 DNA sequence: TGTGCCAGCAGCTTAGGGCTAGCGAGCTACAATGAGCAGTTCTTC.